This T cell receptor beta chain was captured by sequencing in a study of OX40 agonist ivuxolimab in advanced cancers. CDR3 length: 15 amino acids. V was cut by 4 bases and J by 0 bases, with 12 bases left in between. Per the germline V gene, CDR1 is MNHNS and CDR2 is SASEGT. TCRdb's table, derived via immunoSEQ multiplex PCR, lists solely in-frame clones and lacks some. The sample lists roughly 63,000 clones, about 88% seen once, with about 1.2% in the top ten. Sequencing used CD4+ or CD8+ T cells sorted from blood, obtained in a trial of the OX40 agonist ivuxolimab. This sequence joins TRBV6-1 and TRBJ1-2, with no clear D. This TCR was sampled from an adult with an advanced solid tumor such as melanoma, head and neck, liver or kidney cancer. The CDR3 here is CASSADVASNYGYTF. CDR3 nucleotides: TGTGCCAGCAGTGCGGACGTCGCCTCTAACTATGGCTACACCTTC.